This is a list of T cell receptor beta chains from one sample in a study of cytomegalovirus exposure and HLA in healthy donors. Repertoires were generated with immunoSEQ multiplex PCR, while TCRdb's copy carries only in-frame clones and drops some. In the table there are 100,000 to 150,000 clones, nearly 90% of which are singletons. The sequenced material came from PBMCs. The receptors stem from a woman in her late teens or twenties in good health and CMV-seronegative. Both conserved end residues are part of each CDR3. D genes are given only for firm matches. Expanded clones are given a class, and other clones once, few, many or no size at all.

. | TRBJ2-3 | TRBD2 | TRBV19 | TGTGCCAGCCAACCGGGACTAGCGGGGAGAGATACGCAGTATTTT | CASQPGLAGRDTQYF
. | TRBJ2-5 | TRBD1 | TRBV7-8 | TGTGCCAGCAGCCAAAGGACAGGGCAAGAGACCCAGTACTTC | CASSQRTGQETQYF
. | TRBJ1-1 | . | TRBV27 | TGTGCCAGCAGTTTTGTGGGGGCATGGACTGAAGCTTTCTTT | CASSFVGAWTEAFF
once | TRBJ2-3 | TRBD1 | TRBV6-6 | TGTGCCAGCAGGGACCCCGGGACAGGGTCCACAGATACGCAGTATTTT | CASRDPGTGSTDTQYF
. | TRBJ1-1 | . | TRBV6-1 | TGTGCCAGCACTCCCTGGGGGCCAAACACTGAAGCTTTCTTT | CASTPWGPNTEAFF
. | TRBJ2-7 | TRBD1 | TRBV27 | TGTGCCAGCAGTTTAAAGGGACAGGGTTTGCGCGAGCAGTACTTC | CASSLKGQGLREQYF
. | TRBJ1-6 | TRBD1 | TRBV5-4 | TGTGCCAGCAGCCCGGACAGGAGCTCCTATAATTCACCCCTCCACTTT | CASSPDRSSYNSPLHF
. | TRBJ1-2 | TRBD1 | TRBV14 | TGTGCCAGCAGCCAATACACAGGGGGGAGCTATGGCTACACCTTC | CASSQYTGGSYGYTF
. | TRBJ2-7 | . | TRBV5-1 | TGCGCCAGCAGCTTGGTTACAGGGAGTTCCTACGAGCAGTACTTC | CASSLVTGSSYEQYF
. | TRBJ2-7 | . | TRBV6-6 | TGTGCCAGCGGTCAGGACTACTACGAGCAGTACTTC | CASGQDYYEQYF
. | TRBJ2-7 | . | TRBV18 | TGTGCCAGCTCACCATACGCGGGACGGAGCTCCTACGAGCAGTACTTC | CASSPYAGRSSYEQYF
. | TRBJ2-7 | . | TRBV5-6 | TGTGCCGGGTCCACAGGTTATTCCTACGAGCAGTACTTC | CAGSTGYSYEQYF
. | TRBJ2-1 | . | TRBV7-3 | TGTGCCAGCAGCTTAGGAGGATGGGTAAACAATGAGCAGTTCTTC | CASSLGGWVNNEQFF
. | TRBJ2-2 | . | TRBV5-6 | TGTGCCAGCAGTTACCCCCCGGGGCGCGGGGGCCAAAACACCGGGGAGCTGTTTTTT | CASSYPPGRGGQNTGELFF
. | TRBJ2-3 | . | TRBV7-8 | TGTGCCAGCAGCTTAGCAGGGTGGGGCGCAGATACGCAGTATTTT | CASSLAGWGADTQYF
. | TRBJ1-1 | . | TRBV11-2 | TGTGCCAGCAGCTTTCCCTCAAATGAGAAAGCTTTCTTT | CASSFPSNEKAFF
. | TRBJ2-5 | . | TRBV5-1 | TGCGCCAGCAGCTTGGGGCTGCCCACAGAGACCCAGTACTTC | CASSLGLPTETQYF
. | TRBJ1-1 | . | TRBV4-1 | TGCGCCAGCAGCCAGATAGACACTGAAGCTTTCTTT | CASSQIDTEAFF
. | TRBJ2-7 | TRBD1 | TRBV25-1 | TGTGCCAGCACCGTGGCAGGGGGATGGTCCGAGCAGTACTTC | CASTVAGGWSEQYF
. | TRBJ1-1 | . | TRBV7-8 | TGTGCCAGCAGCTTCCAGAACACTGAAGCTTTCTTT | CASSFQNTEAFF
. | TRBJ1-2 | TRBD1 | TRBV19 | TGTGCCAGTAGGGGCCCGGGACAGGGGTATGGCTACACCTTC | CASRGPGQGYGYTF
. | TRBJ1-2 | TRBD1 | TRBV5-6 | TGTGCCAGCAGCTTTCGGACAGGGGTCTATGGCTACACCTTC | CASSFRTGVYGYTF
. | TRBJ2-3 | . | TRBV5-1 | TGCGCCAGCAGCTTGACAGGGTCCGCAGATACGCAGTATTTT | CASSLTGSADTQYF
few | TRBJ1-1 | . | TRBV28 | TGTGCCAGCGGGGCAGTGGTGGACACTGAAGCTTTCTTT | CASGAVVDTEAFF
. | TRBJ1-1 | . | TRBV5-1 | TGCGCCAGCAGCGGGACGCGGGGGTTGAACACTGAAGCTTTCTTT | CASSGTRGLNTEAFF
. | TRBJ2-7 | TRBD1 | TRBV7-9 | TGTGCCAGCAGCTTAGGAGGGACAGGCCACGACTTC | CASSLGGTGHDF
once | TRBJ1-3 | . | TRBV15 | TGTGCCACCAGCAGAGGGGGCTCCGGAAACACCATATATTTT | CATSRGGSGNTIYF
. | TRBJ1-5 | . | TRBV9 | TGTGCCAGCAGCGTAATGGGAGATCAGCCCCAGCATTTT | CASSVMGDQPQHF
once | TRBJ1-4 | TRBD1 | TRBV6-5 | TGTGCCAGCAGTTCCACGGACAGGGGAGATGAAAAACTGTTTTTT | CASSSTDRGDEKLFF
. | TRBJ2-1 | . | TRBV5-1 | TGCGCCAGCAGCCCTAAACACCGACAGGATTTTTGGCCCTACAATGAGCAGTTCTTC | CASSPKHRQDFWPYNEQFF
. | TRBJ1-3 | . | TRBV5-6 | TGTGCCAGCAGCCGTGACATTTCTGGAAACACCATATATTTT | CASSRDISGNTIYF
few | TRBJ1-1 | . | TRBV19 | TGTGCCAGTAGCCGCGATAATTTGCGAGTCACTGAAGCTTTCTTT | CASSRDNLRVTEAFF
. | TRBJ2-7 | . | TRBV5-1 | TGCGCCAGCAGCTTGTCCGGGGGTGATCTCTACGAGCAGTACTTC | CASSLSGGDLYEQYF
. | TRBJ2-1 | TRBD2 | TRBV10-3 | TGTGCCATCACCGCGAGGAGCGGGGTATCTACCTACAATGAGCAGTTCTTC | CAITARSGVSTYNEQFF
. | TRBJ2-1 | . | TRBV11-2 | TGTGCCAGCAGCCCACCGGGTCGCCAAGGCAATGAGCAGTTCTTC | CASSPPGRQGNEQFF
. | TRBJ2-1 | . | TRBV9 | TGTGCCAGCAGCGTAGATGGAGGAGCAGGCTACAATGAGCAGTTCTTC | CASSVDGGAGYNEQFF
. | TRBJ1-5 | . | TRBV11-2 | TGTGCCAGCAGCCCCCGTAGCAATCAGCCCCAGCATTTT | CASSPRSNQPQHF
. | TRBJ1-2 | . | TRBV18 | TGTGCCAGCTCACCGGAACCAACCCAGGGTTATGGCTACACCTTC | CASSPEPTQGYGYTF
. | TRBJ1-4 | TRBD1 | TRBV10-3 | TGTGCCATCAACCGGGACAGGGGTGAAAAACTGTTTTTT | CAINRDRGEKLFF
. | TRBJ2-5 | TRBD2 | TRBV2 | TGTGCCAGCAGTGTAAGCCTTAGCGGGGGGGCCAGAATGGTCGCGACCCAGTACTTC | CASSVSLSGGARMVATQYF
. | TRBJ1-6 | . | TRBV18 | TGTGCCAGCTCAGAACCGGGCTCCTATAATTCACCCCTCCACTTT | CASSEPGSYNSPLHF
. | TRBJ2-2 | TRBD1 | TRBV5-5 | TGTGCCAGCAGCTTGGAGACAGGGGCGAACACCGGGGAGCTGTTTTTT | CASSLETGANTGELFF
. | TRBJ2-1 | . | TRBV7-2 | TGTGCCAGCAGCTTAGGGACTCGGGGGAACCAGTTCTTC | CASSLGTRGNQFF
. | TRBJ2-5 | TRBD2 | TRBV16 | TGTGCCAGCAGCCATCAAGCGGGGGCACCGTACTTC | CASSHQAGAPYF
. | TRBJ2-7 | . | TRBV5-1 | TGCGCCAGCAGCTTGGCGGCCGGGGGAAGCTCCTACGAGCAGTACTTC | CASSLAAGGSSYEQYF
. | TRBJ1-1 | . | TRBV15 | TGTGCCACCAGCAGAGCTGGCAGGGCAAACACTGAAGCTTTCTTT | CATSRAGRANTEAFF
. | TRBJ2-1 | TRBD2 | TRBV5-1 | TGCGCCAGCAGCTTGGGTCTAGCGGGGGGACACGATGAGCAGTTCTTC | CASSLGLAGGHDEQFF
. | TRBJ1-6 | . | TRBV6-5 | TGTGCCAGCAGTTTGAGGAGTTCACCCCTCCACTTT | CASSLRSSPLHF
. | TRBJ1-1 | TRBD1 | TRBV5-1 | TGCGCCAGCAGCGCCCCGACAGGGGTGAACACTGAAGCTTTCTTT | CASSAPTGVNTEAFF